Listed below are T cell receptor beta chains from one sample, sequenced in a study of T-cell memory formation after mild COVID-19. From the 5' RACE reads, TCRdb called clonotypes with MiXCR, one entry per CDR3 protein. Of about 410,000 distinct CDR3 sequences in the sample, about a sixth were seen once. Sequencing was done on a sample of PBMCs or a T cell subset sorted from them (not recorded which). Receptor source: a man aged 18 to 35 who had mild COVID-19 (a few samples of this study predate the infection). Cell type and time point are not known. Each CDR3 is given with its conserved first and last residue. D genes are given only for firm matches. A clone size is listed for some rows: how often the clone was seen (once, few, many), or a class if it is expanded.

CDR3aa | CDR3nt | d_gene | v_gene | abundance | j_gene
CASSQVAASGNTIYF | TGTGCCAGCAGCCAAGTCGCCGCTTCGGGAAACACCATATATTTT | . | TRBV4-2 | . | TRBJ1-3
CASSPSGRAKNIQYF | TGTGCCAGCTCGCCGAGCGGGCGAGCCAAAAACATTCAGTACTTC | . | TRBV18 | many | TRBJ2-4
CASSLNRGQETQYF | TGTGCCAGCAGCTTAAACAGGGGGCAAGAGACCCAGTACTTC | TRBD1 | TRBV7-3 | many | TRBJ2-5
CASSVSGQGFYEQYF | TGCGCCAGCAGCGTTTCGGGACAGGGGTTCTACGAGCAGTACTTC | TRBD1 | TRBV5-1 | few | TRBJ2-7
CASSLAPGGSDTQYF | TGTGCCAGCAGCTTAGCTCCAGGGGGATCAGATACGCAGTATTTT | TRBD1 | TRBV7-2 | few | TRBJ2-3
CASSGRPNGELFF | TGTGCCAGCAGCGGTAGACCGAACGGGGAGCTGTTTTTT | . | TRBV7-9 | few | TRBJ2-2
CATSDLRGGPGELFF | TGTGCCACCAGTGATTTGCGAGGCGGACCCGGGGAGCTGTTTTTT | . | TRBV24-1 | . | TRBJ2-2
CASSRQGMGEQYF | TGTGCCAGCAGTCGACAGGGGATGGGCGAGCAGTACTTC | TRBD1 | TRBV6-2/TRBV6-3 | few | TRBJ2-7
CASSLYAGLSTGELFF | TGTGCCAGCAGTTTATACGCTGGGTTGAGCACCGGGGAGCTGTTTTTT | . | TRBV28 | few | TRBJ2-2
CASRPDRGTSPLHF | TGTGCCAGCAGACCGGACAGGGGCACTTCACCCCTCCACTTT | TRBD1 | TRBV6-6 | few | TRBJ1-6
CASSQGITYEQYF | TGTGCCAGCAGCCAAGGAATAACCTACGAGCAGTACTTC | . | TRBV3-1 | . | TRBJ2-7
CASSLASSSEQYF | TGTGCCAGCAGCTTAGCGTCTTCCAGCGAGCAGTACTTC | . | TRBV7-2 | many | TRBJ2-7
CASSKNSGTAYNEQFF | TGTGCCAGCAGCAAGAACTCCGGGACAGCCTACAATGAGCAGTTCTTC | TRBD1 | TRBV7-3 | few | TRBJ2-1
CASSLAPDTDTQYF | TGCGCCAGCAGCTTGGCGCCAGACACAGATACGCAGTATTTT | . | TRBV5-1 | few | TRBJ2-3
CASSLVGYNEQFF | TGTGCCAGCAGTTTAGTCGGCTACAATGAGCAGTTCTTC | . | TRBV12-3/TRBV12-4 | many | TRBJ2-1
CASSPPLRRKYF | TGTGCCAGCAGTCCCCCCCTTCGAAGGAAGTACTTC | . | TRBV28 | . | TRBJ2-7
CASSVFGGGLIGEQYF | TGTGCCAGCAGCGTCTTCGGGGGCGGGTTAATCGGCGAGCAGTACTTC | . | TRBV7-7 | . | TRBJ2-7
CASSLAFSPSGAEAFF | TGTGCCAGCAGTTTAGCGTTTAGCCCTTCAGGGGCTGAAGCTTTCTTT | . | TRBV12-3/TRBV12-4 | . | TRBJ1-1
CASSNRTGGPEELLF | TGCGCCAGCAGCAACAGGACAGGAGGGCCAGAGGAGCTGCTTTTT | . | TRBV5-1 | . | TRBJ2-2
CASSPAGPSPLHF | TGTGCCAGCAGCCCCGCCGGGCCATCACCCCTCCACTTT | . | TRBV7-2 | . | TRBJ1-6
CASSLVYQGRDGYTF | TGCGCCAGCAGCTTGGTATATCAGGGTAGAGATGGCTACACCTTC | . | TRBV5-1 | . | TRBJ1-2
CASSNRVLRENIQYF | TGTGCCAGCAGTAACAGGGTGCTGAGGGAAAACATTCAGTACTTC | . | TRBV6-2/TRBV6-3 | few | TRBJ2-4
CSAVDYTDTQYF | TGCAGTGCTGTTGACTACACAGATACGCAGTATTTT | . | TRBV20-1 | few | TRBJ2-3
CASSALGGGRDIQYF | TGTGCCAGCAGTGCCCTTGGGGGGGGGCGGGACATTCAGTACTTC | . | TRBV12-3/TRBV12-4 | . | TRBJ2-4
CASSLLIKLGYSNQPQHF | TGTGCCAGCAGTTTACTTATTAAACTGGGGTATAGCAATCAGCCCCAGCATTTT | . | TRBV28 | . | TRBJ1-5
CASSPGLYEQYF | TGTGCCAGCAGCCCGGGACTCTACGAGCAGTACTTC | . | TRBV6-2/TRBV6-3 | many | TRBJ2-7
CASAGGLAGGRESYNEQFF | TGTGCCAGCGCTGGTGGACTAGCGGGGGGGCGGGAATCCTACAATGAGCAGTTCTTC | TRBD2 | TRBV7-9 | . | TRBJ2-1
CASKDYRNTIYF | TGTGCCAGCAAAGACTACAGGAACACCATATATTTT | . | TRBV12-3/TRBV12-4 | few | TRBJ1-3
CASSLALGLAGKSEQYF | TGTGCCAGCAGCTTAGCGCTGGGACTAGCGGGGAAGAGCGAGCAGTACTTC | TRBD2 | TRBV7-9 | few | TRBJ2-7
CASSPSGVSLYEQFF | TGCGCCAGCAGTCCTAGCGGGGTTTCTCTTTATGAGCAGTTCTTC | TRBD2 | TRBV5-1 | few | TRBJ2-1
CASSFSRGLTDTQYF | TGTGCCAGCAGCTTCAGTCGGGGCCTCACAGATACGCAGTATTTT | . | TRBV7-2 | many | TRBJ2-3
CASSWTGKDYNEQFF | TGCGCCAGCAGCTGGACAGGGAAGGATTACAATGAGCAGTTCTTC | TRBD1 | TRBV5-1 | few | TRBJ2-1
CSSSRVANTEAFF | TGCAGCTCGTCCAGGGTTGCGAACACTGAAGCTTTCTTT | . | TRBV29-1 | few | TRBJ1-1
CASSQTPGTDYGYTF | TGTGCCAGCAGCCAGACGCCCGGGACAGACTATGGCTACACCTTC | TRBD1 | TRBV4-2 | few | TRBJ1-2
CSVEDPNRGTNYGYTF | TGCAGCGTTGAAGACCCCAACAGGGGGACTAACTATGGCTACACCTTC | TRBD1 | TRBV29-1 | . | TRBJ1-2
CASSSGTEIYGYTF | TGTGCCAGCAGTTCTGGGACGGAGATTTATGGCTACACCTTC | . | TRBV7-2 | . | TRBJ1-2
CASTLGEGVNTIYF | TGTGCCAGCACCCTAGGAGAGGGGGTCAACACCATATATTTT | . | TRBV28 | . | TRBJ1-3
CASSGPREYGYTF | TGTGCCAGCAGCGGACCTCGGGAATATGGCTACACCTTC | . | TRBV7-2 | . | TRBJ1-2
CASSYSAQKEAFF | TGTGCCAGCAGTTACTCTGCACAGAAAGAAGCTTTCTTT | . | TRBV6-5 | few | TRBJ1-1
CASSLDAGDYGYTF | TGTGCCAGCAGCTTGGATGCAGGGGACTATGGCTACACCTTC | . | TRBV5-6 | . | TRBJ1-2
CASSLVGDRNEKLFF | TGTGCCAGCAGCTTAGTAGGGGACAGGAATGAAAAACTGTTTTTT | TRBD1 | TRBV7-2 | few | TRBJ1-4
CASSPGQGALGTEAFF | TGTGCCAGCAGCCCGGGACAGGGGGCCCTCGGCACTGAAGCTTTCTTT | TRBD1 | TRBV4-2 | few | TRBJ1-1
CASSQADVRRGELFF | TGTGCCAGCAGCCAGGCAGACGTACGGCGCGGGGAGCTGTTTTTT | . | TRBV3-1 | . | TRBJ2-2
CASSQFGGRGETQYF | TGCGCCAGCAGCCAATTTGGGGGGAGAGGGGAGACCCAGTACTTC | . | TRBV4-3 | few | TRBJ2-5
CASSPGLAATDTQYF | TGTGCCAGCAGCCCGGGACTAGCGGCCACAGATACGCAGTATTTT | TRBD2 | TRBV7-9 | . | TRBJ2-3
CASSQAGGEDEQFF | TGCGCCAGCAGCCAAGCGGGGGGTGAAGATGAGCAGTTCTTC | TRBD2 | TRBV4-3 | . | TRBJ2-1
CASSLPQQGRELFF | TGTGCCAGCAGCCTCCCCCAGCAGGGTCGGGAGCTGTTTTTT | . | TRBV6-6 | . | TRBJ2-2
CARNRGATNEQFF | TGCGCCAGAAATAGGGGGGCCACCAATGAGCAGTTCTTC | . | TRBV5-1 | . | TRBJ2-1
CASSGTPPETQYF | TGTGCCAGCAGCGGGACACCGCCAGAGACCCAGTACTTC | . | TRBV7-9 | few | TRBJ2-5
CASSWDLNEQFF | TGCGCCAGCAGCTGGGACTTAAATGAGCAGTTCTTC | . | TRBV5-1 | . | TRBJ2-1
CASSLFSGGDEQFF | TGCGCCAGCAGCTTGTTTAGCGGGGGAGATGAGCAGTTCTTC | TRBD2 | TRBV5-1 | . | TRBJ2-1
CASSQSPALAGTTDTQYF | TGTGCCAGCAGCCAAAGTCCTGCATTAGCGGGGACCACAGATACGCAGTATTTT | TRBD2 | TRBV4-2 | . | TRBJ2-3
CASSLVEQFF | TGTGCCAGCAGTTTAGTTGAGCAGTTCTTC | . | TRBV28 | few | TRBJ2-1